This TCR beta chain was captured by sequencing in a study of shared clonotypes between healthy human individuals (dated by TCRdb to the early 2020s). About the full investigation: A few men and a couple of women, aged 18 to 49 years, made up the cohort. Per donor, leukapheresis produced somewhere between about 0.9 and 9.5 billion PBMCs. Libraries were prepared and TCR repertoires were sequenced by different laboratories using diverse techniques, in order to increase sequencing depth and limit assay-specific biases. To estimate repertoire size and how much clonotype sharing occurs between individuals, the study deeply sequenced the blood TCR repertoires of roughly 5 healthy adults. For each donor, CD4 naive and CD4 memory were each given three plates, CD8 naive was given two plates, and CD8 memory was given one plate. Study-wide conclusions, independent of this receptor: Pairwise subsampling indicated that sequencing depth was expected to affect the degree of clonotype sharing among donors. Naive subsets generally had larger estimated clonotype richness than memory subsets. The small number of donors limited the genetic and exposure-history diversity represented. Rarefaction of sorted-subset datasets indicated incomplete sequencing despite the large sequencing depth. When a handful of donors were compared, the shared fraction of clonotypes was around 5% for naive CD4, approximately 3.3% for naive CD8, about 2.5% for memory CD4, and around 0.4% for memory CD8. Sampling was restricted to blood, and TCR repertoires in tissue are likely to differ from TCR repertoires in blood. Compared with non-shared clonotypes, clonotypes shared by all four sorted-subset donors had higher generation probabilities.

Using the deep immunoSEQ assay, multiplex PCR amplified TCR CDR3 regions from genomic DNA. Extracted genomic DNA from each cell subset was spread evenly across all wells of several immunoSEQ 96-well plates, with each plate serving as a replicate. For sorted subsets, each replicate PCR was loaded with 200 ng genomic DNA, equivalent to 30,000 or so T cell genomes. Purified libraries were quantified with a Qubit 3.0 fluorometer, sized on a Bioanalyzer 2100, and re-quantified with the KAPA Library Quantification kit. A separate single-read 150-cycle Illumina NextSeq 550 flow cell was used to sequence each immunoSEQ 96-well plate. In the original analysis: Because the immunoSEQ output held only junctional sequences and lacked quality scores, the filtering could not match the filtering applied to full-length reads. To assign V/J genes and CDR3, sequences were annotated using PyIR, a Python wrapper for IgBLAST v1.9, with IMGT germline references. Reads with weak V/J assignments (E-value above 1e-6), missing CDR3, stop codons, out-of-frame junctions, or ambiguous translated residues were removed. V3J clonotypes were defined as sequences sharing the same inferred V gene, J gene, and CDR3 amino acid sequence. Percentage overlap between repertoires was calculated by dividing the number of shared unique clonotypes by the size of the smaller repertoire. Three approaches were used to assess repertoire richness: RTK rarefaction, the Chao1 estimator, and Recon v2.1 estimates of unobserved clonotypes. Generation probabilities for all TCRbeta clonotypes obtained by the gDNA method from a handful of donors were computed using OLGA. This immuneACCESS table, as held by TCRdb, lists in-frame sequences with V and J called but not all clones. Of the missing ones, under half trace to an unresolved V gene in checked studies; the others have no known cause. Clonal size and the V and J genes are those of that table, whereas D and trimming came from the DNA. The sample has approximately 1.5 million clones on record, 98% of them singletons. The leading ten clones occupy approximately 0.45% of the sample.

Concerning this clone: The target of this receptor is not known. No base qualities exist here, and no much larger clone lies one base off it.

There are 15 amino acids in the CDR3, from cysteine to phenylalanine inclusive. Solely the CDR3 DNA is kept, with 45 bases framed from the first base. V lost 2 bases and J lost 0 bases; the stretch between them is 10 bases long. CDR1 and CDR2 (MNHNS, SASEGT) derive from the germline V gene. The donors were healthy, HIV-negative adults with no recently reported acute infections or vaccinations. Only Caucasian adults living in Nashville, Tennessee, USA were represented among the donors. Magnetic negative selection was used to enrich CD4+ T cells, after which naive cells were positively selected on CD45RA and the negative fraction became the memory subset. Blood was collected by leukapheresis, and PBMCs were isolated by Ficoll-Histopaque density gradient centrifugation and then cryopreserved in liquid nitrogen vapor phase. Analytical flow cytometry was used to check the purity and quantity of each magnetically sorted T cell population. Each sorted fraction had its genomic DNA isolated and then quantified by UV absorbance on a Nanodrop 2000c.

The V gene is TRBV6-1 and the J gene is TRBJ1-2, with the D gene not clear enough to name. Material for sequencing was naive CD4+ T cells sorted from blood. Interpreted using the paper, the cell subset or site label stands for: CD45RA+ positively selected. This TCR derives from a man aged 25 to 40 in good health. The CDR3 reads CASSESPIANYGYTF. The DNA reads TGTGCCAGCAGTGAAAGCCCGATAGCTAACTATGGCTACACCTTC.